This TCR beta chain came from a study of shared clonotypes between healthy human individuals. Data came from immunoSEQ multiplex PCR; TCRdb stores just in-frame clones and leaves some out. Of about a million clones in the sample, about 80% were seen once. Germline V gene lookup returns CDR1 MNHNS and CDR2 SASEGT. The J segment lost 4 bases and the V segment lost 4 bases, leaving 5 bases of the junction unmatched. The CDR3 runs to 16 residues. Note on this clone: Within the sample, other DNA sequences also encode this same CDR3.

The J gene is TRBJ2-1, the V gene TRBV6-1, with 12 bases that match TRBD2. This TCR was recovered from a man aged 18 to 30 in good health. Some clones in this sample may be carry-over from other donors' samples. Sequenced: memory CD4+ T cells from PBMCs. Stated subset: CD45RA-negative fraction. The CDR3 region has the DNA TGTGCCAGCAGTGGACGACTAGCGGGAGCTTACAATGAGCAGTTCTTC. This translates into CASSGRLAGAYNEQFF.